These 13 T cell receptor beta chains share one sample of origin, sequenced in a study of metastatic and nonmetastatic thyroid tumors (dated by TCRdb to about 2020). Before undergoing thyroid surgery, none of the patients had been given any kind of treatment. Libraries came from PCR. This sample was sequenced with an Illumina HiSeq 4000. The public reads were quality trimmed at Q25 with fastp and then assembled into clones with MiXCR by TCRdb, keeping productive beta chains. In this sample the table shows about 31,000 clones, 15% to 20% of which occur a single time. Of the sample, 10% falls within the top ten clones. The material sequenced was blood. The source of these receptors is a female donor with papillary thyroid cancer or a benign thyroid nodule (not recorded which). Some clones in this sample may be carry-over from other donors' samples.

Many counts were recorded for this clone. This rearrangement joins TRBV27 to TRBJ1-4; D is uncertain. V shed 6 bases and J shed 6 bases, with 14 bases lying between them. From germline, CDR1 is MNHEY and CDR2 SMNVEV (reference sequence). This CDR3 spans 14 amino acids. DNA of the CDR3: TGTGCCAGCAGACGGAGGAATCGGGATGAAAAACTGTTTTTT. It encodes CASRRRNRDEKLFF. Together with reference TRBV27 and TRBJ1-4, the CDR3 gives the full variable domain: EAQVTQNPRYLITVTGKKLTVTCSQNMNHEYMSWYRQDPGLGLRQIYYSMNVEVTDKGDVPEGYKVSRKEKRNFPLILESPSPNQTSLYFCASRRRNRDEKLFFGSGTQLSVL.

In this sample, this clone is medium-sized (0.01 to 0.1%). V usage is TRBV28 and J usage is TRBJ1-1; 11 nucleotides line up with TRBD1. This CDR3 contains 14 residues. Germline lookup yields CDR1 MDHEN and CDR2 SYDVKM. V gave up 0 bases and J gave up 10 bases; unmatched junction bases: 4. CDR3 coding DNA: TGTGCCAGCAGTTTATGGGACAGGGGGCAAGGAGCTTTCTTT. Translating it yields CASSLWDRGQGAFF.

This clone was recorded many times. This CDR3 is CASRVTNSGNTIYF. The CDR3 DNA reads as TGTGCCAGTAGAGTGACCAACTCTGGAAACACCATATATTTT. The V gene is TRBV19, the J gene TRBJ1-3, with no clear D. The CDR3 has 14 amino acids. The germline V gene encodes CDR1 LNHDA and CDR2 SQIVND (reference sequence). V was trimmed by 6 bases and J by 0 bases, leaving 9 bases between them.

At least ten counts were recorded for this clone. V usage is TRBV30 and J usage is TRBJ1-1, with TRBD1 matching 8 bases. Germline V CDR1 and CDR2: GTSNPN, SVGIG (reference sequence). The CDR3 is 13 residues long. Unmatched junction bases numbered 2, after V lost 0 bases and J lost 5 bases. In DNA, the CDR3 is TGTGCCTGGAGTGTTGACAGGGGAACTGAAGCTTTCTTT. Amino acid sequence: CAWSVDRGTEAFF.

This clone was counted many times. The chain is built from TRBV28 and TRBJ2-2, with a tentative D call TRBD1 (6 bases). The CDR3 spans 12 residues. V lost 6 bases, J lost 9 bases, and 11 bases lay in between. CDR1 MDHEN and CDR2 SYDVKM come from the germline V gene. The CDR3 sequence: CASSRGGRELFF. Here the CDR3 DNA reads TGTGCCAGCAGCAGAGGGGGTCGGGAGCTGTTTTTT.

This clone was counted at least ten times. The V call is TRBV15, the J call TRBJ1-3, with 12 bases that match TRBD1. CDR3 length: 17 residues. The V gene's germline CDR1 is LNHNV and CDR2 YYDKDF (reference sequence). V gave up 5 bases and J gave up 4 bases; unmatched junction bases: 9. CDR3 residues: CATSDPGDRGPGNTIYF. CDR3 nucleotides: TGTGCCACCAGCGACCCAGGGGACAGGGGGCCAGGAAACACCATATATTTT. The complete variable domain, with remaining parts taken from reference TRBV15 and TRBJ1-3, reads DAMVIQNPRYQVTQFGKPVTLSCSQTLNHNVMYWYQQKSSQAPKLLFHYYDKDFNNEADTPDNFQSRRPNTSFCFLDIRSPGLGDTAMYLCATSDPGDRGPGNTIYFGEGSWLTVV.

Ten or more counts support this clone. The same CDR3 is also encoded by other DNA sequences in this sample. The chain is built from TRBV28 and TRBJ2-6; 11 bases agree with TRBD2. This CDR3 spans 18 amino acids. V trimming: 4 bases; J trimming: 0 bases; junction bases outside the gene matches: 5. Germline V CDR1 and CDR2: MDHEN, SYDVKM. CDR3 in amino acids: CASSSSGRPDSGANVLTF. The CDR3 nucleotides read TGTGCCAGCAGTTCTAGCGGGAGGCCGGACTCTGGGGCCAACGTCCTGACTTTC.

This clone was recorded at least ten times. The DNA is left out, because the CDR3 cannot be placed on it with certainty; the CDR3 is given as TCRdb lists it. CDR3 in amino acids: CASSLAGDSIPGSCFF. The rearrangement uses TRBV5-1 and TRBJ2-2; the tabulated D call, TRBD1, remains unverified against the DNA. Germline loops: CDR1 SGHRS, CDR2 YFSETQ. The CDR3 is 16 amino acids long, termini counted.

CDR3 DNA: TGTGCCAGCGCACATGGGGACACTGAAGCTTTCTTT. It encodes CASAHGDTEAFF. The chain couples TRBV18 to TRBJ1-1; D remains ambiguous. CDR3 length: 12 amino acids. Trimming removed 8 bases from V and 3 bases from J, with 10 bases in between. Germline-derived CDR1 and CDR2 are KGHSH and LQKENI.

In this sample, this clone is medium-sized (0.01 to 0.1%). This chain joins TRBV6-2 or TRBV6-3 and TRBJ1-6; D remains unclear. Germline CDR1 reads MNHEY; CDR2 reads SVGEGT. There are 14 residues in the CDR3. Trimming removed 8 bases at V and 5 bases at J, with 13 bases between. CDR3 bases: TGTGCCAGCCTACAGAACAGAGATAATTCACCCCTCCACTTT. It yields the protein CASLQNRDNSPLHF.

This clone was found a few times. This may stem from a read error, because a much larger clone lies one nucleotide away. The identical CDR3 is also encoded by other nucleotide sequences in the sample. The gene calls are TRBV6-4 and TRBJ2-3, with a weak D call TRBD2 (5 bases). CDR3 size: 13 residues. Germline-derived CDR1 and CDR2 are MRHNA and SNTAGT. The CDR3 nucleotides read TGTGCCAGCAGTGACTCGATGGGAGATACTCAGTATTTT. Its protein is CASSDSMGDTQYF.

The table lists this clone with a few counts. The V call is TRBV28, the J call TRBJ1-2; D gene unclear. The CDR3 is 15 amino acids. The V end was cut by 6 bases, the J end by 8 bases, with 22 bases between. CDR1 is MDHEN and CDR2 is SYDVKM in the germline V gene. The CDR3 loop is CASRPPWTPGEGYTF. Written as DNA, the CDR3 is TGTGCCAGCAGACCTCCTTGGACCCCTGGGGAGGGCTACACCTTC.

Concerning this clone: At one end, the junction sequence differs from germline, possibly due to a read error. This same CDR3 is encoded by further DNA sequences in the sample. The chain couples TRBV15 to TRBJ2-7; D perhaps matches TRBD2 (6 bases). The germline CDR1 and CDR2 sequences are LNHNV and YYDKDF (reference sequence). The CDR3 consists of 14 residues. CDR3 DNA sequence: TGCGCCACCAACCGAGGGAGGAGCTCCTACGAGCAGTACTTC. It yields the protein CATNRGRSSYEQYF.